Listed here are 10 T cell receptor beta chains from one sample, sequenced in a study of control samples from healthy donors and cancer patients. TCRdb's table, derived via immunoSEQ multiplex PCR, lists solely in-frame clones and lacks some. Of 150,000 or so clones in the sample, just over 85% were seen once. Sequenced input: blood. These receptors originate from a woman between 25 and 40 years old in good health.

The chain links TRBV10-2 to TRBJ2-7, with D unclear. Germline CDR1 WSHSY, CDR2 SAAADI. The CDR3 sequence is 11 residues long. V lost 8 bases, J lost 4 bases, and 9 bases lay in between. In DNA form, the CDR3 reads TGCGCCAGCGGTACATTATACGAGCAGTACTTC. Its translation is CASGTLYEQYF.

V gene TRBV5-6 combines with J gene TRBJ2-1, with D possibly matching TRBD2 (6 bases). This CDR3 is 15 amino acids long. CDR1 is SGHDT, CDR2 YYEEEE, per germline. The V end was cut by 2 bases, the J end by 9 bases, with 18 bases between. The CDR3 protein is CASSLVRRRDSEQFF. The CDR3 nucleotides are TGTGCCAGCAGCTTAGTCCGGAGGCGGGATAGTGAGCAGTTCTTC.

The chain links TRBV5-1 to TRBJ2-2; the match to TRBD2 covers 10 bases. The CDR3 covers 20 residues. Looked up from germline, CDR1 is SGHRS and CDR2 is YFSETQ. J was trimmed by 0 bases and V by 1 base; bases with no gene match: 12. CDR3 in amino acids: CASSLFPGLAVGANTGELFF. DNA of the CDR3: TGCGCCAGCAGCTTGTTTCCTGGACTAGCGGTAGGGGCGAACACCGGGGAGCTGTTTTTT.

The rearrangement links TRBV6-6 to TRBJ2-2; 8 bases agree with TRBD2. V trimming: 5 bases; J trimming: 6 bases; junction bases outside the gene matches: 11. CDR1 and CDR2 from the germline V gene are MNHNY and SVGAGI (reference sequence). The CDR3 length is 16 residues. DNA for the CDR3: TGTGCCAGCAGTAGGACCGGGACTAGTGTCGCCGGGGAGCTGTTTTTT. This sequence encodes CASSRTGTSVAGELFF.

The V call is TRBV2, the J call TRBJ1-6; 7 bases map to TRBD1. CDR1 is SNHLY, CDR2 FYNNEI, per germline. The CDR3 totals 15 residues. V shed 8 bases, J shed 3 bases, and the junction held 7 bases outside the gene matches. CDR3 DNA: TGTGCCAGCGGGGGACAGCGCGTCTATAATTCACCCCTCCACTTT. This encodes CASGGQRVYNSPLHF. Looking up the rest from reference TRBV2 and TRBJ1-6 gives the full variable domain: EPEVTQTPSHQVTQMGQEVILRCVPISNHLYFYWYRQILGQKVEFLVSFYNNEISEKSEIFDDQFSVERPDGSNFTLKIRSTKLEDSAMYFCASGGQRVYNSPLHFGNGTRLTVT.

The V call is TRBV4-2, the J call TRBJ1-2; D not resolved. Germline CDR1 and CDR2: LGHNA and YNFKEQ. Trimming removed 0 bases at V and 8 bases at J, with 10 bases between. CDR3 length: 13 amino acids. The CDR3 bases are TGTGCCAGCAGCCAAGATGACGCGGGCGGCTACACCTTC. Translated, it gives CASSQDDAGGYTF.

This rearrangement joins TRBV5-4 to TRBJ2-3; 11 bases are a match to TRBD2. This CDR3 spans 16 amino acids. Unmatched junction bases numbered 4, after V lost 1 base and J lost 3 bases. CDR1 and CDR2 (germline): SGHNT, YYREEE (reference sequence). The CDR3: CASSLFLAGGTDTQYF. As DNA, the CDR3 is TGTGCCAGCAGCTTGTTCCTAGCGGGGGGAACAGATACGCAGTATTTT.

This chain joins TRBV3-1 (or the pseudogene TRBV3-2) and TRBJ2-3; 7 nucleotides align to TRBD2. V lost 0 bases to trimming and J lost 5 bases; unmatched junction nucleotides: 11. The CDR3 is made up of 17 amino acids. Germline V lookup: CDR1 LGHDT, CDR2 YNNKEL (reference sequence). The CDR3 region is CASSQDHWVGREDTQYF. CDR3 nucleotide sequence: TGTGCCAGCAGCCAAGATCATTGGGTAGGGAGGGAAGATACGCAGTATTTT.

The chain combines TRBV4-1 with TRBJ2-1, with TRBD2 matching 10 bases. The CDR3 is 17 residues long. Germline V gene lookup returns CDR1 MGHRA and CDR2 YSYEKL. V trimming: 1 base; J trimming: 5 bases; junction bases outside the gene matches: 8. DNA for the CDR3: TGCGCCAGCAGCCAAGTGGCTAGCGGGAGTAGCAACAATGAGCAGTTCTTC. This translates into CASSQVASGSSNNEQFF.

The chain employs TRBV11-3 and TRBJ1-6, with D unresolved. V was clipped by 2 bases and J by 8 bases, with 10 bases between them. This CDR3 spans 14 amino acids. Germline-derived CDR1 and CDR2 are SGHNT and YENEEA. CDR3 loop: CASSLSSVDSPLHF. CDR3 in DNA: TGTGCCAGCAGCTTAAGTTCCGTCGATTCACCCCTCCACTTT.